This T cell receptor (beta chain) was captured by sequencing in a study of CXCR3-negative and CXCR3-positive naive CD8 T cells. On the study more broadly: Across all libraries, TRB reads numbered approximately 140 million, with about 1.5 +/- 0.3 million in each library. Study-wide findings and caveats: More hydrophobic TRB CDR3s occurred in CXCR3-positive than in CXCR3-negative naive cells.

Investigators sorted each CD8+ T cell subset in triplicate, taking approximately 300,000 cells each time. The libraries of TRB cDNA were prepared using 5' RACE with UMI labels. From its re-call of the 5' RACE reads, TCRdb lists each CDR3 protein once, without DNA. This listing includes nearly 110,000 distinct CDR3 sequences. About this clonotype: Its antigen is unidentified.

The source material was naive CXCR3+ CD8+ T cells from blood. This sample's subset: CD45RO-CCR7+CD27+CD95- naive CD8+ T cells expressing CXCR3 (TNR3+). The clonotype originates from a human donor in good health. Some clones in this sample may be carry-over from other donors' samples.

CDR3 sequence: CSARGHRTRKDYGYTF. This rearrangement joins TRBV20-1 to TRBJ1-2; TCRdb gives TRBD1 as the D gene, but with no DNA this cannot be confirmed. Germline-derived CDR1 and CDR2 are DFQATT and SNEGSKA (reference sequence). This CDR3 is 16 amino acids long.